Below, 23 T cell receptor beta chains from the same sample are listed, as sequenced in a study of early T cells in non-severe SARS-CoV-2 infection. MiXCR, run by TCRdb on the 5' RACE reads, gives a single entry per CDR3 protein. This table has about 64,000 distinct CDR3 sequences, roughly 12% appearing once. Here the sequenced sample was whole blood, taken at baseline. The source of these receptors is an adult who was a healthcare worker with PCR-confirmed SARS-CoV-2 infection or an uninfected control (not recorded which).

This chain joins TRBV27 and TRBJ1-2; D unresolved. The length of the CDR3 is 14 residues. The germline V gene has CDR1 MNHEY and CDR2 SMNVEV (reference sequence). Trimming cost V 6 bases and J 3 bases, with 14 bases left between them. CDR3 sequence (DNA): TGTGCCAGCAGGAAGAGCTCATTGGACTATGGCTACACCTTC. Amino acid sequence: CASRKSSLDYGYTF.

The chain links TRBV4-3 to TRBJ2-3, with D possibly called TRBD1 or TRBD2 (7 bases each). The CDR3 covers 17 residues. Germline V CDR1 and CDR2: LGHNA, YSLEER. The germline V and J ends were trimmed by 2 bases and 5 bases, with 20 bases remaining between them. CDR3 sequence: CASSQSPGGPGGDTQYF. The DNA of the CDR3 is TGCGCCAGCAGCCAATCCCCCGGGGGGCCAGGGGGAGATACGCAGTATTTT.

The chain combines TRBV29-1 with TRBJ2-1, with 7 bases aligning to TRBD2. Germline CDR1 and CDR2: SQVTM and ANQGSEA. This CDR3 comprises 13 residues. The V gene end was trimmed by 6 bases and the J gene end by 2 bases; junction bases not matched to a gene: 4. This CDR3 reads CSVSGTTYNEQFF. CDR3 nucleotide sequence: TGCAGCGTCTCCGGGACTACCTACAATGAGCAGTTCTTC.

V is TRBV24-1 and J is TRBJ2-1; 11 nucleotides match TRBD2. V trimming: 2 bases; J trimming: 3 bases; junction bases outside the gene matches: 5. The CDR3 runs to 17 residues. CDR1 and CDR2 (germline): KGHDR, SFDVKD. This CDR3 is CATSDSLAGGLYNEQFF. The CDR3 DNA sequence: TGTGCCACCAGTGATTCGCTAGCGGGGGGCCTCTACAATGAGCAGTTCTTC.

The chain carries TRBV7-2 and TRBJ2-7; 8 nucleotides agree with TRBD2. Germline V lookup: CDR1 SGHTA, CDR2 FQGNSA. V was pared by 5 bases and J by 3 bases, with 9 bases of the junction left unmatched. The CDR3 consists of 15 residues. The CDR3 protein is CASSRSGGGLYEQYF. Written as DNA, the CDR3 is TGTGCCAGCAGCCGGAGCGGGGGAGGCCTCTACGAGCAGTACTTC.

This chain's CDR3 is CASSYTGQGTEAFF. As DNA, the CDR3 is TGTGCCAGCAGTTATACAGGCCAGGGGACTGAAGCTTTCTTT. This chain joins TRBV27 and TRBJ1-1, with D possibly being TRBD1 (6 bases). Trimming took 4 bases from V and 5 from J, leaving 14 bases between them. CDR3 length equals 14 residues. Germline CDR1 MNHEY, CDR2 SMNVEV (reference sequence).

This rearrangement joins TRBV20-1 to TRBJ2-7, with a tentative D call TRBD2 (5 bases). CDR1 and CDR2 (germline): DFQATT, SNEGSKA (reference sequence). Trimming removed 6 bases at V and 6 bases at J, with 15 bases between. The CDR3 covers 12 residues. The CDR3 is CSALRTETEQYF. The DNA for the CDR3 is TGCAGTGCCCTAAGGACTGAAACCGAGCAGTACTTC.

The V and J genes are TRBV7-9 and TRBJ2-5; 8 bases are a match to TRBD2. The germline CDR1 and CDR2 sequences are SEHNR and FQNEAQ (reference sequence). The V and J ends lost 8 bases and 3 bases, in that order; junction bases with no gene match: 5. This CDR3 is built from 13 residues. The CDR3 DNA sequence: TGTGCCAGCGCAGCGGGAGCAGAAGAGACCCAGTACTTC. Translating it yields CASAAGAEETQYF.

This clonotype occurred many times. The CDR3 sequence is CASSLSRGYEQYF. The CDR3 bases are TGTGCCAGCAGTTTATCGAGGGGATACGAGCAGTACTTC. V is TRBV27 and J is TRBJ2-7, with D perhaps matching TRBD1 or TRBD2 (5 bases each). The germline V gene has CDR1 MNHEY and CDR2 SMNVEV (reference sequence). Trimming took 0 bases from V and 4 from J, leaving 7 bases between them. The CDR3 sequence is 13 residues long.

This clonotype was recorded many times. This chain joins TRBV5-1 and TRBJ1-2, with a possible D match to TRBD1 (5 bases). The CDR3 is made up of 14 amino acids. V shed 4 bases and J shed 7 bases, with 17 bases lying between them. CDR1 is SGHRS, CDR2 YFSETQ, per germline. This CDR3 reads CASSRDGASSGYTF. The CDR3 DNA reads TGCGCCAGCAGCCGGGACGGAGCCTCTTCTGGCTACACCTTC.

About this clonotype: A much more abundant neighbour one base away suggests this may be a read error. The rearrangement joins TRBV18 to TRBJ2-1, with D tentatively TRBD2 (5 bases). CDR1 and CDR2 from the germline V gene are KGHSH and LQKENI. There are 15 residues in the CDR3. V dropped 3 bases and J dropped 3 bases, with 12 bases sitting between them. The CDR3, as DNA: TGTGCCAGCTCACCTGTAGGGAGCTTCTACAATGAGCAGTTCTTC. It specifies CASSPVGSFYNEQFF.

V and J are TRBV12-3 or TRBV12-4 and TRBJ2-5; D is unclear. This CDR3 has 15 amino acids. V lost 3 bases to trimming and J lost 2 bases, with 13 bases between them. Here the CDR3 reads CASSFGLPYQETQYF. The CDR3, as DNA: TGTGCCAGCAGTTTTGGCCTGCCTTATCAAGAGACCCAGTACTTC.

This chain uses TRBV5-4 with TRBJ1-2; no reliable D call. Germline-derived CDR1 and CDR2 are SGHNT and YYREEE (reference sequence). The CDR3 extends over 13 amino acids. Trimming cost V 0 bases and J 10 bases, with 13 bases left between them. The CDR3 spells CASSLGGRLDYTF. The CDR3 DNA sequence: TGTGCCAGCAGCTTGGGGGGTAGATTGGACTACACCTTC.

This clonotype appeared many times. The chain uses TRBV7-8 and TRBJ2-5, with D possibly TRBD1 on 6 matching bases. CDR1 and CDR2 from the germline V gene are SGHVS and FQNEAQ. The CDR3 covers 16 residues. Trimming left V 4 bases short and J 2 bases short, with 17 bases between. DNA for the CDR3: TGTGCCAGCAGCTCCGGTCGGGCAGGGGCGCAAGAGACCCAGTACTTC. Protein: CASSSGRAGAQETQYF.

This clonotype has a count of ten or more. The chain has TRBV2 and TRBJ2-7, with a possible D match to TRBD2 (6 bases). CDR3 size: 15 residues. The V and J ends lost 8 bases and 5 bases respectively, with 22 bases between them. Germline lookup yields CDR1 SNHLY and CDR2 FYNNEI. Written as DNA, the CDR3 is TGTGCCAGCGCTGCCGGGACTCTGATGGTCCACGAGCAGTACTTC. This gives the protein CASAAGTLMVHEQYF.

Here the CDR3 reads CASSIRDRGFSPLHF. CDR3 DNA: TGTGCCAGCAGCATCCGGGACAGGGGTTTTTCACCCCTCCACTTT. The chain has TRBV5-4 and TRBJ1-6, with 10 positions matching TRBD1. Germline loops: CDR1 SGHNT, CDR2 YYREEE (reference sequence). The CDR3 totals 15 residues. The ends lost 4 bases at V and 9 bases at J; junction bases unmatched: 7.

The sample holds a few counts of this clonotype. The chain recombines TRBV7-8 with TRBJ2-7; 8 bases match TRBD2. Germline CDR1 is SGHVS and CDR2 is FQNEAQ. This CDR3 has 16 residues. V dropped 5 bases and J dropped 0; count of bases not matched to a gene: 9. As DNA, the CDR3 is TGTGCCAGCAGCCCCCCGGGGGGGGTCAGCTCCTACGAGCAGTACTTC. Translation gives CASSPPGGVSSYEQYF.

This clonotype was recorded many times. The chain uses TRBV6-9 and TRBJ2-7; D not certain. V was clipped by 7 bases and J by 0 bases, with 13 bases between them. The CDR3 loop spans 14 amino acids. Germline CDR1 and CDR2: MNHGY and SVAAGI. The CDR3 sequence: CASTVIPRSYEQYF. CDR3 bases: TGTGCCAGCACCGTGATCCCTCGCTCCTACGAGCAGTACTTC.

The chain carries TRBV29-1 and TRBJ2-1, with D possibly TRBD2 on 5 matching bases. The CDR3 contains 18 residues. Per the germline V gene, CDR1 is SQVTM and CDR2 is ANQGSEA. V was trimmed by 3 bases and J by 0 bases, leaving 21 bases between them. In nucleotides, the CDR3 is TGCAGCGTTGAGGGTGTCAGGACCAGACTAAGCTCCTACAATGAGCAGTTCTTC. This codes for CSVEGVRTRLSSYNEQFF.

This clonotype has only a few counts. The chain couples TRBV3-1 to TRBJ1-1; D unresolved. Germline CDR1 reads LGHDT; CDR2 reads YNNKEL (reference sequence). This CDR3 region has 13 residues. V was cut by 0 bases and J by 11 bases, with 13 bases left in between. This CDR3 is CASSQDIQASAFF. The CDR3 DNA reads TGTGCCAGCAGCCAAGATATCCAGGCGAGCGCTTTCTTT.

V usage is TRBV7-2 and J usage is TRBJ2-1; TRBD2 matches 13 bases. Trimming at V came to 1 base and at J to 4 bases, leaving 4 bases not matched to a gene. Looked up from germline, CDR1 is SGHTA and CDR2 is FQGNSA. This CDR3 spans 17 amino acids. The DNA of the CDR3 is TGTGCCAGCAGCTTAGGCACTAGCGGGAGGGTTTACAATGAGCAGTTCTTC. It encodes CASSLGTSGRVYNEQFF.

This clonotype has a handful of counts. The chain links TRBV6-1 to TRBJ1-4, with 9 bases identical to TRBD1. This CDR3 contains 16 residues. Germline CDR1 and CDR2: MNHNS and SASEGT. After removal of 1 base from V and 7 bases from J, the junction contained 7 bases not matched to a gene. The CDR3 protein is CASSEGYRGLSEKLFF. CDR3 coding DNA: TGTGCCAGCAGTGAAGGGTACAGGGGGCTAAGTGAAAAACTGTTTTTT.

Many counts were recorded for this clonotype. The gene calls are TRBV11-2 and TRBJ2-7, with D perhaps TRBD1 (5 bases). The CDR3 runs 14 residues. Germline values: CDR1 SGHAT, CDR2 FQNNGV. Trimming removed 1 base from V and 6 bases from J, with 13 bases in between. Here the CDR3 reads CASSLGQGLLEQYF. CDR3 in DNA: TGTGCCAGCAGCTTAGGGCAGGGCCTCCTCGAGCAGTACTTC.